The clone carrying this TCR beta chain appeared a few times. The data stem from a study of blood T cell repertoires in COVID-19. Sequencing used immunoSEQ multiplex PCR; TCRdb keeps in-frame clones, though not all of them. The data show around 160,000 clones, with approximately 86% seen just once and 0.99% held by the top ten. Germline loops: CDR1 MNHEY, CDR2 SMNVEV (reference sequence). This CDR3 comprises 13 residues. The V gene end was trimmed by 7 bases and the J gene end by 8 bases; junction bases not matched to a gene: 5. Sequencing was carried out using peripheral blood. The rearrangement uses TRBV27 and TRBJ1-6; 7 bases agree with TRBD1. This receptor was obtained from a man aged 18 to 35 with acute or convalescent COVID-19. The CDR3 region is CASTRGGYSPLHF. CDR3 DNA sequence: TGTGCCAGCACGAGAGGGGGCTATTCACCCCTCCACTTT.